A selection of T cell receptor beta chains follows, all from one sample in a study of cytomegalovirus exposure and HLA in healthy donors. The table came from immunoSEQ multiplex PCR; TCRdb's copy has only in-frame clones and leaves some out. Of some 90,000 clones in the sample, 65% to 80% are singletons; the top ten hold approximately 3%. Sequencing input: PBMCs. The source is a female donor in good health and CMV-seropositive. CDR3s include the opening cysteine and the closing phenylalanine or tryptophan. A D gene is named only where the DNA matches it firmly. Clone size appears in some rows only: once, few, many, or a class for an expanded clone.

>NA|TRBJ2-7|TRBV28|NA
TGTGCCAGCAGTGCCTCGGGGGAGCAGTACTTC
CASSASGEQYF
>NA|TRBJ1-5|TRBV5-8|NA
TGTGCCAGCAGCCTCGAGGATAGATTTCAGGGGAATCAGCCCCAGCATTTT
CASSLEDRFQGNQPQHF
>NA|TRBJ1-1|TRBV7-8|NA
TGTGCCAGCAGCTTAGTCACCGGAGACACTGAAGCTTTCTTT
CASSLVTGDTEAFF
>TRBD1|TRBJ2-7|TRBV6-1|few
TGTGCCAGCAGTGCAGTCGACAGGGTATACTACGAGCAGTACTTC
CASSAVDRVYYEQYF
>NA|TRBJ1-2|TRBV29-1|once
TGCAGCGTTGAAGTGGGGCAGGGGCCCTATGGCTACACCTTC
CSVEVGQGPYGYTF
>NA|TRBJ1-1|TRBV5-5|NA
TGTGCCAGCAGCTTCTCAGGGGACACTGAAGCTTTCTTT
CASSFSGDTEAFF
>NA|TRBJ1-6|TRBV6-5|NA
TGTGCCAGCAGTTACCGGGACAACACTGGCAATTCACCCCTCCACTTT
CASSYRDNTGNSPLHF
>NA|TRBJ2-7|TRBV5-1|NA
TGCGCCAGCAGCTTGGGCTCTCCGAGCTCCTACGAGCAGTACTTC
CASSLGSPSSYEQYF
>NA|TRBJ1-2|TRBV9|NA
TGTGCCAGTGGAGGGCCCGTCTATGGCTACACCTTC
CASGGPVYGYTF
>NA|TRBJ2-2|TRBV4-2|many
TGTGCCAGCAGCCAATATCGTGGCGGCTGGGAGCTGTTTTTT
CASSQYRGGWELFF
>NA|TRBJ2-7|TRBV6-5|NA
TGTGCCAGCAGCCAGGGGTCAAACTACGAGCAGTACTTC
CASSQGSNYEQYF
>TRBD1|TRBJ1-2|TRBV9|NA
TGTGCCAGCAGCGTAGGACCTCCGGGACAGGGAGGAGGCTACACCTTC
CASSVGPPGQGGGYTF
>TRBD1|TRBJ1-5|TRBV9|NA
TGTGCCAGCAGCGTAGAACCCGGGGGACAGGGATGCAATCAGCCCCAGCATTTT
CASSVEPGGQGCNQPQHF
>TRBD1|TRBJ1-1|TRBV28|NA
TGTGCCAGCAGGGAGACAGGGCGGGACACTGAAGCTTTCTTT
CASRETGRDTEAFF
>NA|TRBJ1-1|TRBV2|NA
TGTGCCAGCACTACAGGCGTATCTGAAGCTTTCTTT
CASTTGVSEAFF
>TRBD2|TRBJ2-1|TRBV5-1|NA
TGCGCCAGCAGGGGTACTAGCGGGAGGTCAACTTACAATGAGCAGTTCTTC
CASRGTSGRSTYNEQFF
>TRBD1|TRBJ2-1|TRBV7-9|NA
TGTGCCAGCAGCCTCGGGACAGGGTCGACCTGGCCGTTCTTC
CASSLGTGSTWPFF
>NA|TRBJ2-3|TRBV6-5|few
TGTGCCAGCAGTTCCCCGGGACTTCCAACAGATACGCAGTATTTT
CASSSPGLPTDTQYF
>NA|TRBJ1-3|TRBV4-3|NA
TGCGCCAGCAGCCAAGAGTGGCCAGGGCCTTCTGGAAACACCATATATTTT
CASSQEWPGPSGNTIYF
>NA|TRBJ2-7|TRBV5-1|NA
TGCGCCAGCAGCTTGGAACCGGGCAGGGTTTCCTACGAGCAGTACTTC
CASSLEPGRVSYEQYF
>NA|TRBJ1-4|TRBV10-3|NA
TGTGCCATCAGTGAGAGGGGTAATGAAAAACTGTTTTTT
CAISERGNEKLFF
>NA|TRBJ1-4|TRBV7-6|few
TGTGCCAGCACCCAACAGGGTGAAAAACTGTTTTTT
CASTQQGEKLFF
>NA|TRBJ2-2|TRBV30|NA
TGTGCCTGGAGTAAAGGACTCCCAACCGGGGAGCTGTTTTTT
CAWSKGLPTGELFF
>TRBD2|TRBJ2-1|TRBV7-9|once
TGTGCCAGCAGCCTGGGACTAGCGGTCTCCTACAATGAGCAGTTCTTC
CASSLGLAVSYNEQFF
>TRBD2|TRBJ2-3|TRBV2|NA
TGTGCCAGCCGCCCCCGGACTAGCGAGACAGATACGCAGTATTTT
CASRPRTSETDTQYF
>NA|TRBJ1-4|TRBV30|NA
TGTGCCTGGAGTGTAAAGGGGAGGGCTTCCGTTGAAAAACTGTTTTTT
CAWSVKGRASVEKLFF
>NA|TRBJ2-2|TRBV2|NA
TGTGCCTGTACCCTTCAGGGTCTTTCCGGGGAGCTGTTTTTT
CACTLQGLSGELFF
>NA|TRBJ1-1|TRBV27|NA
TGTGCCAGCAGTTTGGACTCGCTGGGCACTGAAGCTTTCTTT
CASSLDSLGTEAFF
>TRBD2|TRBJ2-1|TRBV5-6|once
TGTGCCAGCAGCTACGGACTAGCGGGAAACAATGAGCAGTTCTTC
CASSYGLAGNNEQFF
>TRBD1|TRBJ1-1|TRBV7-9|NA
TGTGCCAGCAGCACCCGAGGGGACAGTGAAGCTTTCTTT
CASSTRGDSEAFF
>NA|TRBJ1-1|TRBV7-2|NA
TGTGCCAGCAGCTTAGTGACAGGGAACACTGAAGCTTTCTTT
CASSLVTGNTEAFF
>NA|TRBJ1-4|TRBV11-3|NA
TGTGCCAGCAGCCTCAACGGGGAGCCCGAAACCCCAACTAATGAAAAACTGTTTTTT
CASSLNGEPETPTNEKLFF
>NA|TRBJ1-1|TRBV7-2|NA
TGTGCCAGCAGCTTACGGGGAGAAAAAGCTTTCTTT
CASSLRGEKAFF
>NA|TRBJ1-2|TRBV5-5|NA
TGTGCCAGCAGCTTGGACCGGGGCTACACCTTC
CASSLDRGYTF
>NA|TRBJ1-2|TRBV15|NA
TGTGCCACCAGCAGAGATCCTGGACAGGGCTACACCTTC
CATSRDPGQGYTF
>TRBD1|TRBJ1-2|TRBV13|NA
TGTGCCAGCAACTTAAACTTACGGGCCCCACAGGGGTACGGGAGTAACTATGGCTACACCTTC
CASNLNLRAPQGYGSNYGYTF
>TRBD2|TRBJ2-5|TRBV4-3|once
TGCGCCAGCAGCGTCAGCGGGGGGACGTCCGAGACCCAGTACTTC
CASSVSGGTSETQYF
>TRBD2|TRBJ2-5|TRBV6-4|NA
TGTGCCAGCAGTGACTCGAGACTAGCGGGGGGCATCCAAGAGACCCAGTACTTC
CASSDSRLAGGIQETQYF
>NA|TRBJ2-1|TRBV7-2|NA
TGTGCCAGCACCCCGGGTGGGGATCTGGAGGTTGCGTTCTTC
CASTPGGDLEVAFF
>NA|TRBJ1-1|TRBV10-2|NA
TGCGCCAGCAGTGAGCAACCAGGGTTTATGAACACTGAAGCTTTCTTT
CASSEQPGFMNTEAFF
>NA|TRBJ1-2|TRBV6-6|NA
TGTGCCAGCAGTTACCATAAGGGCCCCCGGGGCTATGGCTACACCTTC
CASSYHKGPRGYGYTF
>NA|TRBJ2-3|TRBV29-1|few
TGCAGCGTTGGGGGGGAATACACAGATACGCAGTATTTT
CSVGGEYTDTQYF
>NA|TRBJ1-2|TRBV9|NA
TGTGCCAGCAGCGTAACGGGGGCTAACTATGGCTACACCTTC
CASSVTGANYGYTF
>TRBD1|TRBJ1-4|TRBV6-1|few
TGTGCCAGCAGTATCCTGACAGGGAGTGATGAAAAACTGTTTTTT
CASSILTGSDEKLFF
>TRBD1|TRBJ2-7|TRBV6-1|NA
TGTGCCAGCAGTGAAATAAAGGGGGCCTCCTACGAGCAGTACTTC
CASSEIKGASYEQYF
>TRBD1|TRBJ1-1|TRBV6-1|NA
TGTGCCAGCGAGCCGGGACAGGGGAACACTGAAGCTTTCTTT
CASEPGQGNTEAFF
>TRBD1|TRBJ1-5|TRBV18|few
TGTGCCAGCTCACCTGGGACAGGGCGGCATCAGCCCCAGCATTTT
CASSPGTGRHQPQHF
>TRBD1|TRBJ1-1|TRBV5-1|few
TGCGCCAGCAGGTTACAGGGGGAAGCTTTCTTT
CASRLQGEAFF
>TRBD1|TRBJ1-5|TRBV6-5|NA
TGTGCCAGCAGTCCGACAGGGGGGGATCAGCCCCAGCATTTT
CASSPTGGDQPQHF
>TRBD1|TRBJ2-5|TRBV5-1|NA
TGCGCCAGCAGCCAGACAGGGGGAAAGGAGACCCAGTACTTC
CASSQTGGKETQYF
>NA|TRBJ1-2|TRBV7-2|NA
TGTGCCAGCAGCTCCAACCACGGGGTCTATGGCTACACCTTC
CASSSNHGVYGYTF
>TRBD1|TRBJ1-2|TRBV6-1|once
TGTGCCAGCAGGAGGACAGGGTTAAACTATGGCTACACCTTC
CASRRTGLNYGYTF
>NA|TRBJ2-1|TRBV10-1|NA
TGCGCCAGCAGTGACAGGCCGGGACATTATTCTCCAAATTACAATGAGCAGTTCTTC
CASSDRPGHYSPNYNEQFF
>NA|TRBJ1-1|TRBV28|NA
TGTGCCAGCAGTTTTATCGGGGGGGTGAACACTGAAGCTTTCTTT
CASSFIGGVNTEAFF